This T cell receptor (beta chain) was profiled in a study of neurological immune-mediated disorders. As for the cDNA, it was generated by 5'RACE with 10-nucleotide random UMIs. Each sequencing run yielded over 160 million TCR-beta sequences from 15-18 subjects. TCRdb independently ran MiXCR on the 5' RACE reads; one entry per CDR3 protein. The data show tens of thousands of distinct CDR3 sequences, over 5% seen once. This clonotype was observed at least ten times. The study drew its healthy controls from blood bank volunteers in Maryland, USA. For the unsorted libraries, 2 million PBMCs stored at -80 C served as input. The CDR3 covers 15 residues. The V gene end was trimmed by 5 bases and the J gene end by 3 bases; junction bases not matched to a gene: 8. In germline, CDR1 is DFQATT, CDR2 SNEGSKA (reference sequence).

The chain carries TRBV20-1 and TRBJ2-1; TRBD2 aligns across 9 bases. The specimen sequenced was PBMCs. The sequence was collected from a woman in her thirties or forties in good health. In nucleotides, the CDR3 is TGCAGTGCTGAAACCGGGACTAGCTACTACAATGAGCAGTTCTTC. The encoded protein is CSAETGTSYYNEQFF.